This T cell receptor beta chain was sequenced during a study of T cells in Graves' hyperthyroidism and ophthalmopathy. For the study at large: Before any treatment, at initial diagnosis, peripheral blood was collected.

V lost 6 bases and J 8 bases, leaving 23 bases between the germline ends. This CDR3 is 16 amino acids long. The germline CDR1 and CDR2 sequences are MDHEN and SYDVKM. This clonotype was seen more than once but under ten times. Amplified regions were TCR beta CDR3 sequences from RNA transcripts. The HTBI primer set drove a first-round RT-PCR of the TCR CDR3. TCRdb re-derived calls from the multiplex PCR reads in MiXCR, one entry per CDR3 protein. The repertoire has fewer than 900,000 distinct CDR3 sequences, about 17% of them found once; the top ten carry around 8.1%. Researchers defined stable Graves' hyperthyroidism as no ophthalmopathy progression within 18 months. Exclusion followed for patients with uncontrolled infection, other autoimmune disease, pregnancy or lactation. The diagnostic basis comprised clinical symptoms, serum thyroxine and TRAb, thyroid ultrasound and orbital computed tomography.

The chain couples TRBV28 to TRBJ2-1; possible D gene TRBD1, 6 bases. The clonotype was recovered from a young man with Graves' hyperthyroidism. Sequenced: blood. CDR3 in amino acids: CASSVTERTVIDEQFF. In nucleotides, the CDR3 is TGTGCCAGCAGCGTAACGGAGCGGACAGTTATCGATGAGCAGTTCTTC.